Sequencing of this T cell receptor beta chain was carried out in a study of neoadjuvant anti-PD-1 for oral cavity cancer. Study-level information: Around day 43, patients without progression received a fourth nivolumab dose before surgery.

TCRdb's copy holds only in-frame clones and misses some; the assay was immunoSEQ multiplex PCR. This table holds tens of thousands of clones, about 83% found once. The V gene end was trimmed by 1 base and the J gene end by 9 bases; junction bases not matched to a gene: 5. The CDR3 has 15 amino acids. The germline gives CDR1 MGHRA, CDR2 YSYEKL. The sequence was collected from a person between 40 and 85 years old with oral cavity squamous cell carcinoma. J is TRBJ2-1 and V is TRBV4-1, with TRBD2 matching over 11 bases. The input for sequencing was PBMCs, taken before nivolumab (anti-PD-1) treatment. CDR3 DNA: TGCGCCAGCAGCCAAGGACTAGCGGGATTCGGTGAGCAGTTCTTC. Its protein product is CASSQGLAGFGEQFF.